What follows are 5 T cell receptor beta chains derived from one specimen sequenced in a study of blood T cell repertoires in COVID-19. Sequencing used immunoSEQ multiplex PCR; TCRdb keeps in-frame clones, though not all of them. The repertoire holds approximately 38,000 clones, with roughly 83% as singletons. Sequencing was carried out using peripheral blood. The receptors come from a human donor with acute or convalescent COVID-19. The donor label of this sample is uncertain.

The J gene is TRBJ2-3, the V gene TRBV2, with TRBD2 matching 9 bases. The ends lost 7 bases at V and 3 bases at J; junction bases unmatched: 11. The CDR3 has 16 amino acids. Germline CDR1 reads SNHLY; CDR2 reads FYNNEI. CDR3: CASNLRLAAITDTQYF. The DNA of the CDR3 is TGTGCCAGCAACCTACGACTAGCGGCGATTACAGATACGCAGTATTTT. The whole variable domain, remainder taken from reference TRBV2 and TRBJ2-3, is EPEVTQTPSHQVTQMGQEVILRCVPISNHLYFYWYRQILGQKVEFLVSFYNNEISEKSEIFDDQFSVERPDGSNFTLKIRSTKLEDSAMYFCASNLRLAAITDTQYFGPGTRLTVL.

The CDR3 DNA is TGTGCCAGCTCACCATGGACAGAAACAGATACGCAGTATTTT. Translating it yields CASSPWTETDTQYF. The J gene is TRBJ2-3, the V gene TRBV18; D is perhaps TRBD1 (6 bases). CDR1 and CDR2 (germline): KGHSH, LQKENI. The CDR3 runs to 14 residues. Trimming took 2 bases from V and 3 from J, leaving 9 bases between them.

The chain couples TRBV5-4 to TRBJ2-3, with 9 bases that match TRBD2. Germline CDR1 is SGHNT and CDR2 is YYREEE (reference sequence). J lost 1 base, V lost 4 bases, and 13 bases had no gene match. This CDR3 comprises 18 residues. For the CDR3, the DNA is TGTGCCAGCAGCCCCCCCGCGGGGGGGGTGGAGGGCACAGATACGCAGTATTTT. Its translation: CASSPPAGGVEGTDTQYF.

This clone was observed a handful of times. The gene calls are TRBV11-2 and TRBJ2-1, with a tentative D call TRBD1 (5 bases). This CDR3 contains 15 residues. CDR1 SGHAT and CDR2 FQNNGV come from the germline V gene. The V gene lost 1 base and the J gene lost 9 bases, with 16 bases spanning the gap. CDR3 coding DNA: TGTGCCAGCAGCTTAGGAAGGGGTCGGTTGTTTGAGCAGTTCTTC. Its protein is CASSLGRGRLFEQFF.

This chain connects TRBV24-1 to TRBJ2-1, with D maybe TRBD2 (6 bases). In germline, CDR1 is KGHDR, CDR2 SFDVKD. Trimming took 3 bases from V and 7 from J, leaving 18 bases between them. The CDR3 length is 16 residues. The CDR3 sequence: CATSDPLAQKGNEQFF. CDR3 DNA sequence: TGTGCCACCAGTGATCCACTAGCCCAAAAGGGGAATGAGCAGTTCTTC.